The 9 T cell receptor beta chains below come from one sample, sequenced in a study of cytotoxic CD8 clonotypes in ibrutinib-treated CLL. Using immunoSEQ multiplex PCR, the repertoire was profiled, and TCRdb retains in-frame clones only, with some absent. The sample records over 150,000 clones, 81% being singletons. The material was PBMCs, obtained after 12 months of ibrutinib treatment. These receptors were collected from a human donor with chronic lymphocytic leukemia.

In its sample, this clone was seen once. This sequence joins TRBV14 and TRBJ2-3, with D tentatively TRBD1 (6 bases). CDR3 size: 18 residues. The V gene's germline CDR1 is SGHDN and CDR2 FVKESK. Trimming removed 0 bases from V and 4 bases from J, with 20 bases in between. The CDR3 DNA reads TGTGCCAGCAGCCAAGATGATGAGGTCTGGGCAGGGGCAGATACGCAGTATTTT. Amino acids: CASSQDDEVWAGADTQYF.

The sample holds a few counts of this clone. This CDR3 is missing its conserved last phenylalanine or tryptophan, likely due to a read error. The DNA is omitted, as the CDR3 cannot be located on it reliably, and the CDR3 follows TCRdb's listing. This CDR3 reads CASSTGPKR. This chain uses TRBV2 with TRBJ1-1. The CDR3 has 9 residues if both end residues are counted. Germline-derived CDR1 and CDR2 are SNHLY and FYNNEI.

This clone occurred once. The J gene is TRBJ1-5, the V gene TRBV28; tentatively, D is TRBD1 (5 bases). CDR3 length: 16 amino acids. V was clipped by 5 bases and J by 2 bases, with 16 bases between them. Per the germline V gene, CDR1 is MDHEN and CDR2 is SYDVKM. The CDR3 region has the DNA TGTGCCAGCAGTGTCCAAAGGGGTGGGGGCAATCAGCCCCAGCATTTT. Encoded protein: CASSVQRGGGNQPQHF.

This rearrangement joins TRBV7-7 to TRBJ2-3; no firm D call. Germline CDR1 is SSHAT and CDR2 is FNYEAQ (reference sequence). The CDR3 is 13 amino acids. V lost 1 base to trimming and J lost 0 bases, with 2 bases between them. The CDR3 protein is CASSLGSTDTQYF. CDR3 DNA sequence: TGTGCCAGCAGCTTAGGAAGCACAGATACGCAGTATTTT.

The chain joins TRBV5-1 to TRBJ2-2; D not certain. The CDR3 runs to 13 residues. Germline loops: CDR1 SGHRS, CDR2 YFSETQ. V dropped 4 bases and J dropped 7 bases, with 11 bases sitting between them. DNA of the CDR3: TGCGCCAGCAGCCGACCGTTGAACGGGGAGCTGTTTTTT. Amino acid sequence: CASSRPLNGELFF.

The rearrangement uses TRBV4-3 and TRBJ2-1; 12 bases align to TRBD2. Germline V lookup: CDR1 LGHNA, CDR2 YSLEER. Unmatched junction bases numbered 16, after V lost 0 bases and J lost 4 bases. The CDR3 has 21 residues. Written as DNA, the CDR3 is TGCGCCAGCAGCCAAGATCTGGGGTTTGGGACTAGCGGGCCAACTTACAATGAGCAGTTCTTC. Protein sequence: CASSQDLGFGTSGPTYNEQFF.

The chain uses TRBV4-1 and TRBJ2-2, with D hard to call. Germline CDR1 and CDR2: MGHRA and YSYEKL. The ends were cut back, 0 bases at V and 5 bases at J, with 7 bases in the middle. This CDR3 is 14 amino acids long. For the CDR3, the DNA is TGCGCCAGCAGCCAAGAGCTGGGAACCGGGGAGCTGTTTTTT. This encodes CASSQELGTGELFF.

This clone was recorded many times. DNA for the CDR3: TGTGCCAGCAGTGGGGATGGGGAGGGTACGCAGTATTTT. Residues: CASSGDGEGTQYF. The genes are TRBV2 and TRBJ2-3; 7 bases line up with TRBD2. Germline CDR1 reads SNHLY; CDR2 reads FYNNEI. This CDR3 comprises 13 residues. Germline trimming cut 4 bases from V and 8 bases from J; bases unmatched to any gene: 6.

This clone was recorded a few times. This sequence joins TRBV29-1 and TRBJ1-2; 9 nucleotides agree with TRBD1. The CDR3 has 14 amino acids. Germline CDR1 and CDR2: SQVTM and ANQGSEA. The J segment lost 2 bases and the V segment lost 1 base, leaving 2 bases of the junction unmatched. CDR3 sequence reads: CSVEAGTGNYGYTF. The CDR3 DNA reads TGCAGCGTTGAAGCCGGGACAGGGAACTATGGCTACACCTTC. The whole variable domain, filled in from reference TRBV29-1 and TRBJ1-2, reads SAVISQKPSRDICQRGTSLTIQCQVDSQVTMMFWYRQQPGQSLTLIATANQGSEATYESGFVIDKFPISRPNLTFSTLTVSNMSPEDSSIYLCSVEAGTGNYGYTFGSGTRLTVV.